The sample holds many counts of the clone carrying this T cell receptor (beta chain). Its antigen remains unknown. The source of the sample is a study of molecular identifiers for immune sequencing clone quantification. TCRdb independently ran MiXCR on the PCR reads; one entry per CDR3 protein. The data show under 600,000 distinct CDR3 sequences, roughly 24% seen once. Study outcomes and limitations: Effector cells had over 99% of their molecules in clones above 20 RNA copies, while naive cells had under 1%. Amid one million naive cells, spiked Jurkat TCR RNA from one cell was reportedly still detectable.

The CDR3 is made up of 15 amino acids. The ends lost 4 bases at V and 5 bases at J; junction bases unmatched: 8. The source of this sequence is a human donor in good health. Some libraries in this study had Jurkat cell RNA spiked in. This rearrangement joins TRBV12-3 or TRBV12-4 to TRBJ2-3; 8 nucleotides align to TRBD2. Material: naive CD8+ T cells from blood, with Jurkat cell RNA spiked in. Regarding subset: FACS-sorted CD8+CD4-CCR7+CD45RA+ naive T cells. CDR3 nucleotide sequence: TGTGCCAGCAGTTCGGTCCAGCGGGGGATAGATACGCAGTATTTT. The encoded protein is CASSSVQRGIDTQYF.